This T cell receptor beta chain came from a study of T cell responses to AZD1222 COVID-19 vaccine (dated by TCRdb to the early 2020s). A note on the overall study: A total of around 240 trial participants underwent TCR sequencing, of whom some 210 received two doses of AZD1222 and some 26 received two doses of the MenACWY control vaccine. Trial participants were enrolled into age subgroups of 18-55, 56-69 and 70-plus years, which contained about 150, 28 and 57 TCR-sequenced participants, respectively.

The CDR3 regions of human TCRbeta chains were subjected to immunosequencing. Under the source paper's analysis protocol: Repertoire TCRs were matched against a reference library of SARS-CoV-2-specific TCRs generated with the MIRA antigen-specificity platform. Breadth was defined as the fraction of unique TCRs that were SARS-CoV-2-associated. Depth was defined as the fraction of total T cells that were SARS-CoV-2-associated. Each spike-specific TCR was assigned to its reactive spike region and to a CD4 or CD8 class using the MIRA data. Log10-transformed breadth and depth values were compared by one-way ANOVA with Sidak's multiple comparisons tests. TCRdb mirrors the immuneACCESS table, restricted to in-frame sequences. Some clones are absent from its copies; in checked studies, under half trace to an unresolved V gene, and the reason for the others is unknown. D and trimming were read from the DNA, whereas the V and J calls and clone size are those reported in that table. For this sample there are 150,000 to 200,000 clones; roughly 93% appear just once. The top ten constitute roughly 1% of the sample.

Summary of the overall study and its limitations: The vaccine-associated CD4 TCRs covered the entire spike protein, and the dominant responses fell in regions 160-218 and 743-854. Epitopes outside the regions mutated in the B.1.351 and B.1.1.7 variants were reportedly recognized by nearly half of the unique spike-specific TCRs. The 56-69-year group was small, and its depth increase did not reach significance, likely because of low power. Participants were mostly white British, with more females than males. The authors suggested clonal diversity may have been underestimated. Conclusions about previously exposed vaccinees are limited because only five to seven AZD1222 recipients were SARS-CoV-2 seropositive at baseline. Because no day 14 peak-response samples were available, the repertoires could be characterized only after the peak T cell response. After two AZD1222 doses, both the breadth and the depth of spike-specific TCRs were significantly higher than at day 0 and than in MenACWY recipients.

Taken from the germline V gene, the CDR1 and CDR2 loops are SGHRS and YFSETQ. Trimming takes 0 bases from V and 0 bases from J, and the germline ends sit 15 bases apart. From cysteine to phenylalanine, the CDR3 is 17 amino acids long. Only CDR3 DNA remains: 51 bases, in frame from the first base. The sample's time point label, decoded: about 28 days (+/-7) after the second vaccine dose. This specimen's treatment or condition label, interpreted: meningococcal conjugate vaccine given as trial control. Vaccinee samples came from UK trials COV001 and COV002, including a single-blind randomized controlled phase 2/3 trial of AZD1222 (ChAdOx1 nCoV-19) in healthy adults. For TCRbeta chain sequencing, PBMC samples from trial participants were taken at day 0 and at day 28 after the second dose. About this clone: Its antigen has not been determined. No much larger clone is present one base from it, and per-base qualities are unavailable.

Sequencing used peripheral blood, obtained 28 days after the second dose of the MenACWY control vaccine. The chain is made from TRBV5-1 and TRBJ1-1; no D gene call is confident. This TCR derives from an adult who received the MenACWY meningococcal vaccine as a control. The nucleotide sequence reads as follows: TGCGCCAGCAGCTTGGGAGCGTTAGGTTCGGTGAACACTGAAGCTTTCTTT. It translates to CASSLGALGSVNTEAFF.